Below are 23 T cell receptor beta chains sequenced from a single sample in a study of blood T cells in healthy people across ages (dated by TCRdb to about 2015). Libraries came from 5' RACE. The run used an Illumina HiSeq 2500. A second PCR of about 6 to 11 cycles was performed with a sample-barcoded 5' primer and a J-beta primer mix. TCRdb cleaned the public reads at Q25 with fastp, built clones with MiXCR and kept in-frame beta chains. Identical CDR3 protein sequences are pooled into one entry, listed with their most common genes and DNA. The sample yields approximately 850,000 distinct CDR3 sequences; 58% were counted once. The top ten clones comprise around 22% of the sample. The sequenced sample consisted of blood. These receptors came from a man aged 25-45 years in good health.

A note on this clonotype: Germline and junction disagree at one end, which may indicate a read error. The chain links TRBV7-2 to TRBJ2-5, with TRBD1 as a possible D gene (6 bases). Germline loops: CDR1 SGHTA, CDR2 FQGNSA. This CDR3 is 13 amino acids long. The CDR3: CASSLGAAETQYF. The CDR3 bases are TGCGCCAGCAGCTTGGGGGCAGCGGAGACCCAGTACTTC.

The chain links TRBV20-1 to TRBJ1-4, with a possible D match to TRBD1 (6 bases). The CDR3 is 13 residues long. Germline V CDR1 and CDR2: DFQATT, SNEGSKA (reference sequence). V was trimmed by 6 bases and J by 8 bases, leaving 16 bases between them. The CDR3 bases are TGCAGTGCAAAGGGGGGGGCCGGGGAAAAACTGTTTTTT. Its protein is CSAKGGAGEKLFF.

The sample holds many counts of this clonotype. The rearrangement links TRBV29-1 to TRBJ2-7; D not resolved. Germline V gene data show CDR1 as SQVTM and CDR2 as ANQGSEA. The CDR3 runs to 13 residues. V was clipped by 4 bases and J by 0 bases, with 10 bases between them. The CDR3, as DNA: TGCAGCGTTGGGGTACAGTCCTCCTACGAGCAGTACTTC. It is translated as CSVGVQSSYEQYF.

The J gene is TRBJ2-5, the V gene TRBV27; 7 bases are a match to TRBD2. The germline V gene encodes CDR1 MNHEY and CDR2 SMNVEV (reference sequence). The ends lost 7 bases at V and 5 bases at J; junction bases unmatched: 10. The CDR3 is 14 amino acids. The CDR3 reads CASMGGWEEETQYF. CDR3 coding DNA: TGTGCCAGCATGGGGGGGTGGGAGGAGGAGACCCAGTACTTC.

The V call is TRBV5-1, the J call TRBJ1-6; 8 bases line up with TRBD1. Germline CDR1 SGHRS, CDR2 YFSETQ. The CDR3 contains 15 residues. Losses at the gene ends were 3 bases for V and 9 bases for J; bases not matched to a gene: 8. The CDR3 protein is CASSSTGERSSPLHF. DNA of the CDR3: TGCGCCAGCAGCTCGACAGGGGAGCGAAGTTCACCCCTCCACTTT.

V usage is TRBV11-2 and J usage is TRBJ2-3; D assignment may be TRBD1 or TRBD2 (5 bases each). CDR3 length: 16 amino acids. Trimming took off 5 bases at V and 2 bases at J, with 17 bases between the two ends. Germline CDR1 and CDR2: SGHAT and FQNNGV. In nucleotides, the CDR3 is TGTGCCAGCAGCCCCCGAGGGGCCACAAACACAGATACGCAGTATTTT. It yields the protein CASSPRGATNTDTQYF.

This clonotype was counted a few times. The chain has TRBV5-4 and TRBJ2-7; 11 nucleotides align to TRBD2. CDR1 is SGHNT and CDR2 is YYREEE in the germline V gene (reference sequence). Germline trimming cut 3 bases from V and 2 bases from J; bases unmatched to any gene: 4. This CDR3 comprises 15 residues. The CDR3 loop reads CASSSATSGTYEQYF. The CDR3 DNA sequence: TGTGCCAGCAGCTCCGCGACTAGCGGGACCTACGAGCAGTACTTC.

This clonotype was counted ten times or more. V usage is TRBV7-2 and J usage is TRBJ2-3; TRBD2 matches 7 bases. Germline V lookup: CDR1 SGHTA, CDR2 FQGNSA. V dropped 0 bases and J dropped 0; count of bases not matched to a gene: 0. This CDR3 has 15 amino acids. The CDR3 sequence is CASSLASGSTDTQYF. The CDR3 DNA follows: TGTGCCAGCAGCTTAGCTAGCGGGAGCACAGATACGCAGTATTTT. The variable domain in full, with the rest retrieved from reference TRBV7-2 and TRBJ2-3, is GAGVSQSPSNKVTEKGKDVELRCDPISGHTALYWYRQSLGQGLEFLIYFQGNSAPDKSGLPSDRFSAERTGGSVSTLTIQRTQQEDSAVYLCASSLASGSTDTQYFGPGTRLTVL.

The chain links TRBV20-1 to TRBJ2-3, with D tentatively TRBD1 or TRBD2 (5 bases each). Germline V gene lookup returns CDR1 DFQATT and CDR2 SNEGSKA (reference sequence). The V end lost 6 bases, the J end lost 5 bases, and 12 bases lay between the germline ends. The CDR3 totals 12 residues. The CDR3, as DNA: TGCAGTGCCGAGGGACGCAAAGATACGCAGTATTTT. This codes for CSAEGRKDTQYF.

Regarding this clonotype: Germline is not matched at one junction end, which may reflect a read error. The chain links TRBV7-2 to TRBJ2-3; a possible D gene is TRBD2 (9 bases). The CDR3 spans 20 residues. CDR1 and CDR2 (germline): SGHTA, FQGNSA. CDR3 nucleotides: TGTGCCAGCATCTTAGTGCAATTGGGTAGCGGGGGACAGGGCACAGATACGCAGTATTTT. The encoded protein is CASILVQLGSGGQGTDTQYF. The whole variable domain, remainder taken from reference TRBV7-2 and TRBJ2-3, is GAGVSQSPSNKVTEKGKDVELRCDPISGHTALYWYRQSLGQGLEFLIYFQGNSAPDKSGLPSDRFSAERTGGSVSTLTIQRTQQEDSAVYLCASILVQLGSGGQGTDTQYFGPGTRLTVL.

To note about this clonotype: At one of its ends the junction is not consistent with the germline gene, which may arise from a read error. The rearrangement joins TRBV10-3 to TRBJ2-7, with D possibly called TRBD1 or TRBD2 (5 bases each). Germline CDR1 is ENHRY and CDR2 is SYGVKD. The CDR3 loop spans 15 amino acids. The DNA for the CDR3 is TGTGCCATCAGTTCCGGGACGAGCGGCTCCTACGGGCAGTACTTC. This gives the protein CAISSGTSGSYGQYF.

Only a few counts were recorded for this clonotype. The chain joins TRBV7-2 to TRBJ1-2, with a tentative D call TRBD1 (6 bases). Germline CDR1 is SGHTA and CDR2 is FQGNSA. This CDR3 comprises 17 residues. The V gene lost 1 base and the J gene lost 4 bases, with 19 bases spanning the gap. The CDR3 DNA reads as TGTGCCAGCAGCTTAGGATTTGGCGACAGGCGCCTCTATGGCTACACCTTC. It codes for CASSLGFGDRRLYGYTF.

Worth noting for this clonotype: One end of the junction varies from germline; a read error may be responsible. The genes are TRBV20-1 and TRBJ2-7; 13 bases line up with TRBD2. The DNA end lines up better with TRBJ2-5; the J call may be wrong. There are 15 residues in the CDR3. Germline values: CDR1 DFQATT, CDR2 SNEGSKA (reference sequence). As DNA, the CDR3 is TGCAGTGTTAGACTAGCGGGGGGAGGGTGGGAGACCCAGTACTTC. This gives the protein CSVRLAGGGWETQYF.

Comment on this clonotype: A read error may explain this, as a much larger clone is one base away. The rearrangement uses TRBV6-4 and TRBJ2-3, with D possibly TRBD2 on 6 matching bases. Germline V gene data show CDR1 as MRHNA and CDR2 as SNTAGT. With 5 bases removed from V and 4 bases from J, the gap between germline ends came to 16 bases. The CDR3 length is 15 residues. CDR3 sequence (DNA): TGTGCCAGCAGTACATCGGCGGGAAGCGCAGATACGCAGTATTTT. Protein: CASSTSAGSADTQYF.

The chain has TRBV7-2 and TRBJ1-2; a weak D match, TRBD1 (5 bases). Germline V gene data show CDR1 as SGHTA and CDR2 as FQGNSA. The ends were cut back, 3 bases at V and 3 bases at J, with 17 bases in the middle. The CDR3 is 16 amino acids. The CDR3 region is CASSFGGAGIDYGYTF. In DNA form, the CDR3 reads TGTGCCAGCAGCTTTGGGGGTGCAGGGATTGACTATGGCTACACCTTC.

Here the CDR3 reads CASSLQAGFEAQYF. In DNA form, the CDR3 reads TGTGCCAGCAGCTTACAAGCGGGATTTGAGGCGCAGTATTTT. The J gene is TRBJ2-3, the V gene TRBV7-2; TRBD2 matches at 7 bases. The J segment lost 10 bases and the V segment lost 2 bases, leaving 9 bases of the junction unmatched. Looked up from germline, CDR1 is SGHTA and CDR2 is FQGNSA. The CDR3 has 14 amino acids.

CDR3 in amino acids: CASSFGEGGTQYF. The DNA of the CDR3 is TGTGCCAGCAGTTTCGGGGAGGGGGGGACCCAGTACTTC. The chain carries TRBV12-3 or TRBV12-4 and TRBJ2-7; D might be TRBD2 (7 bases). The J call is doubtful: the DNA matches TRBJ2-5 better. This CDR3 region has 13 residues.

There are a few counts of this clonotype. J is TRBJ2-5 and V is TRBV7-2, with 14 positions matching TRBD2. The trim removed 6 bases at V and 5 bases at J, leaving 11 bases unmatched. Germline values: CDR1 SGHTA, CDR2 FQGNSA. This CDR3 region has 17 residues. The CDR3 region has the DNA TGTGCCAGCAGTTACCTGCCGGGACTAGCGGGAGTTGAGACCCAGTACTTC. Residues: CASSYLPGLAGVETQYF.

The rearrangement links TRBV6-5 to TRBJ2-2, with 11 positions matching TRBD2. V gave up 2 bases and J gave up 7 bases; unmatched junction bases: 15. CDR3 length: 19 residues. CDR1 MNHEY and CDR2 SVGAGI come from the germline V gene. This CDR3 reads CASSYTFRGSGRADGELFF. DNA for the CDR3: TGTGCCAGCAGTTACACGTTTAGAGGTAGCGGGAGGGCCGACGGGGAGCTGTTTTTT.

J is TRBJ2-7 and V is TRBV20-1; 10 bases agree with TRBD1. The CDR3 spans 15 residues. Germline V lookup: CDR1 DFQATT, CDR2 SNEGSKA (reference sequence). Trimming cost V 3 bases and J 1 base; bases outside gene matches: 6. As DNA, the CDR3 is TGCAGTGCTAGGTCGGGGACAGGGGTGTCCTACGAGCAGTACTTC. Translation gives CSARSGTGVSYEQYF.

V and J are TRBV20-1 and TRBJ2-1; the match to TRBD2 covers 9 bases. Germline V gene lookup returns CDR1 DFQATT and CDR2 SNEGSKA (reference sequence). V was clipped by 5 bases and J by 9 bases; unmatched bases: 23. There are 18 residues in the CDR3. CDR3 sequence (DNA): TGCAGTGCTGGACAACTACCGCGGAGACTAGCGGTGACGAGTGAGCAGTTCTTC. This encodes CSAGQLPRRLAVTSEQFF.

The chain combines TRBV20-1 with TRBJ1-5, with no clear D. Germline V gene data show CDR1 as DFQATT and CDR2 as SNEGSKA (reference sequence). This CDR3 contains 12 residues. Trimming took 5 bases from V and 5 from J, leaving 10 bases between them. CDR3 loop: CSASGWDQPQHF. The CDR3 DNA follows: TGCAGTGCTTCGGGGTGGGATCAGCCCCAGCATTTT.

This chain links TRBV18 with TRBJ2-7; 8 nucleotides agree with TRBD2. The junction had 5 bases not matched to a gene; V was cut back by 0 bases and J by 1 base. This CDR3 has 16 amino acids. CDR1 is KGHSH, CDR2 LQKENI, per germline. This CDR3 reads CASSPPFGRGSYEQYF. CDR3 in DNA: TGTGCCAGCTCACCACCCTTCGGGAGGGGTTCCTACGAGCAGTACTTC.